The 12 T cell receptor beta chains listed next were all sequenced from one sample in a study of Graves' ophthalmopathy and Graves' hyperthyroidism. RNA transcripts were the template, and TCR beta CDR3 regions were amplified from them. Investigators did first-round RT-PCR with HTBI primers, then second-round multiplex PCR. TCRdb re-called the multiplex PCR reads through MiXCR, storing one row per CDR3 protein. The sample contains about 150,000 distinct CDR3 sequences, 30% to 45% of which appear only once. Sample: peripheral blood. The receptors here all came from a woman in her forties with Graves' ophthalmopathy.

The J gene is TRBJ1-1, the V gene TRBV6-1; TRBD1 agrees at 7 bases. Germline assignment: CDR1 MNHNS and CDR2 SASEGT. The CDR3 covers 18 residues. Trimming cost V 4 bases and J 9 bases; bases outside gene matches: 23. CDR3 residues: CASSGALEQGTATQKAFF. The CDR3 DNA is TGTGCCAGCAGTGGCGCTCTAGAACAGGGGACAGCAACTCAGAAAGCTTTCTTT.

The chain uses TRBV6-1 and TRBJ2-5, with TRBD2 identical over 14 bases. CDR3 size: 16 residues. J was trimmed by 2 bases and V by 11 bases; bases with no gene match: 10. Germline V CDR1 and CDR2: MNHNS, SASEGT. CDR3 in DNA: TGTGCCGGCAACTTAGGACTAGCGGGAGGACAAGAGACCCAGTACTTC. Amino acid sequence: CAGNLGLAGGQETQYF.

This clonotype was seen repeatedly, ten times or more. The chain links TRBV19 to TRBJ2-7; 7 bases match TRBD1. Germline lookup yields CDR1 LNHDA and CDR2 SQIVND (reference sequence). This CDR3 is built from 14 residues. After removal of 3 bases from V and 2 bases from J, the junction contained 4 bases not matched to a gene. The CDR3 spells CASSMTGKTYEQYF. CDR3 in DNA: TGTGCCAGTAGTATGACAGGGAAAACCTACGAGCAGTACTTC.

There are many counts of this clonotype. The chain has TRBV2 and TRBJ2-2; D possibly corresponds to TRBD1 (6 bases). The length of the CDR3 is 14 residues. V was shortened by 2 bases and J by 7 bases, with 11 bases between the two germline ends. The germline V gene encodes CDR1 SNHLY and CDR2 FYNNEI. The CDR3 bases are TGTGCCAGCAGTGAAATCCCAGGGGTCGGGGAGCTGTTTTTT. Translating gives CASSEIPGVGELFF.

V and J are TRBV29-1 and TRBJ1-1, with 7 nucleotides matching TRBD1. The CDR3 has 12 residues. V gave up 5 bases and J gave up 1 base; unmatched junction bases: 1. Germline V lookup: CDR1 SQVTM, CDR2 ANQGSEA. CDR3 DNA sequence: TGCAGCGTTTGGGACAGGAACACTGAAGCTTTCTTT. Amino acid sequence: CSVWDRNTEAFF.

The chain carries TRBV12-3 or TRBV12-4 and TRBJ2-2; TRBD2 matches 7 bases. This CDR3 has 16 residues. V gave up 3 bases and J gave up 3 bases; unmatched junction bases: 7. The CDR3 nucleotides are TGTGCCAGCAGTTTCGGTCTAGCGGAGGACACCGGGGAGCTGTTTTTT. Translating gives CASSFGLAEDTGELFF.

This clonotype has a count of ten or more. CDR3 sequence: CASSTGQRLNTEAFF. Written as DNA, the CDR3 is TGTGCCAGTAGTACAGGACAGAGACTGAACACTGAAGCTTTCTTT. The chain uses TRBV19 and TRBJ1-1; maybe TRBD1 (6 bases). Germline V gene sequence: CDR1 LNHDA, CDR2 SQIVND (reference sequence). This CDR3 contains 15 residues. Trimming stripped 4 bases from V and 0 bases from J, with 12 bases between.

In this sample, this clonotype turned up many times. V usage is TRBV6-1 and J usage is TRBJ2-2; 7 bases fit TRBD1. CDR1 and CDR2 (germline): MNHNS, SASEGT. The CDR3 has 16 residues. Trimming removed 4 bases from V and 2 bases from J; junction bases left unmatched: 7. The CDR3 spells CASSGTGTANTGELFF. The CDR3 DNA follows: TGTGCCAGCAGTGGGACCGGGACAGCCAACACCGGGGAGCTGTTTTTT.

This chain links TRBV6-4 with TRBJ1-5; TRBD1 aligns across 7 bases. Germline CDR1 is MRHNA and CDR2 is SNTAGT. This CDR3 comprises 16 residues. V shed 5 bases, J shed 0 bases, and the junction held 7 bases outside the gene matches. The chain's CDR3 is CASSNWDSSSNQPQHF. CDR3 bases: TGTGCCAGCAGTAATTGGGACAGTTCTAGCAATCAGCCCCAGCATTTT.

This clonotype was found a few times. The V and J genes are TRBV6-2 or TRBV6-3 and TRBJ1-5; D gene unclear. V was shortened by 4 bases and J by 5 bases, with 15 bases between the two germline ends. Germline assignment: CDR1 MNHEY and CDR2 SVGEGT. The CDR3 is made up of 15 amino acids. This chain's CDR3 is CASSWLSNPDQPQHF. The CDR3, as DNA: TGTGCCAGCAGTTGGTTATCGAACCCCGATCAGCCCCAGCATTTT.

This clonotype was observed many times. The V gene is TRBV28, the J gene TRBJ1-2; 10 nucleotides agree with TRBD1. Germline-derived CDR1 and CDR2 are MDHEN and SYDVKM. CDR3 length: 14 residues. V was pared by 5 bases and J by 7 bases, with 7 bases of the junction left unmatched. The CDR3 region is CASSLTGGPSGYTF. The CDR3 DNA sequence: TGTGCCAGCAGTCTGACAGGGGGCCCCTCTGGCTACACCTTC.

This clonotype was seen ten or more times. The CDR3 nucleotides are TGTGCTAGTGGTCCACCCACCCGTAACACTGAAGCTTTCTTT. Its translation: CASGPPTRNTEAFF. The chain combines TRBV12-5 with TRBJ1-1; D is ambiguous. V lost 5 bases and J lost 2, with 12 bases in between. The CDR3 length is 14 residues. CDR1 LGHNT and CDR2 FRNRAP come from the germline V gene.